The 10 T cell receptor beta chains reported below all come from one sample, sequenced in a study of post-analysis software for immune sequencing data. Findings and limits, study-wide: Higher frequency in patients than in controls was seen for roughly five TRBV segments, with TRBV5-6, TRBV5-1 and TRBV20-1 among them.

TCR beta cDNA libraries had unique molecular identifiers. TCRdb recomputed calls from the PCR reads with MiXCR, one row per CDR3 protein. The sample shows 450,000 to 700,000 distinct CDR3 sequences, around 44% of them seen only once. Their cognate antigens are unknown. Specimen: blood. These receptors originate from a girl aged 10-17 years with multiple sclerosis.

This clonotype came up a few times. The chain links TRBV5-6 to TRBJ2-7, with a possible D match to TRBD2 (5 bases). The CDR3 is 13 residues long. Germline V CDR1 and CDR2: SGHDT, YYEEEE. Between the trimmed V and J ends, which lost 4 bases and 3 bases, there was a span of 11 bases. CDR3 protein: CASSPGSGYEQYF. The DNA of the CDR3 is TGTGCCAGCAGCCCTGGGAGCGGCTACGAGCAGTACTTC. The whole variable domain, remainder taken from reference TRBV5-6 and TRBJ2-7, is DAGVTQSPTHLIKTRGQQVTLRCSPKSGHDTVSWYQQALGQGPQFIFQYYEEEERQRGNFPDRFSGHQFPNYSSELNVNALLLGDSALYLCASSPGSGYEQYFGPGTRLTVT.

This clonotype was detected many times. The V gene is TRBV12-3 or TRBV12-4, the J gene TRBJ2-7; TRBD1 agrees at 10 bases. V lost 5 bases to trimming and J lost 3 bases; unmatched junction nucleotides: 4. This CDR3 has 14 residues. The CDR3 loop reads CASSRTGGYYEQYF. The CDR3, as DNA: TGTGCCAGCAGTCGGACAGGGGGATACTACGAGCAGTACTTC.

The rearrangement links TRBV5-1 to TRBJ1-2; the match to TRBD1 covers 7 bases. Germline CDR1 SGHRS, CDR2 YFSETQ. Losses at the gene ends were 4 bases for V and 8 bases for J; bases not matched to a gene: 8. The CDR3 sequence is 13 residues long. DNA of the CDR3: TGCGCCAGCAGCCCTGAGACAGGGCGAGGCTACACCTTC. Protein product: CASSPETGRGYTF.

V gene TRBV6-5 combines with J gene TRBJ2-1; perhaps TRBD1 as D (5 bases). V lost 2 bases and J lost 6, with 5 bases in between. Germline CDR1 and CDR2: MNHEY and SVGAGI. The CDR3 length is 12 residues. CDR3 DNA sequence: TGTGCCAGCAGTTACGACAGCAATGAGCAGTTCTTC. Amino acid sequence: CASSYDSNEQFF.

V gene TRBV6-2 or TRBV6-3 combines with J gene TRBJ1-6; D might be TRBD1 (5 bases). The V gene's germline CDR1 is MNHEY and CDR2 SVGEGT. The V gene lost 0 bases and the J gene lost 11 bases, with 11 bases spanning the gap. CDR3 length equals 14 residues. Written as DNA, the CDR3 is TGTGCCAGCAGTTACTCGGGGGGAAATACACCCCTCCACTTT. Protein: CASSYSGGNTPLHF.

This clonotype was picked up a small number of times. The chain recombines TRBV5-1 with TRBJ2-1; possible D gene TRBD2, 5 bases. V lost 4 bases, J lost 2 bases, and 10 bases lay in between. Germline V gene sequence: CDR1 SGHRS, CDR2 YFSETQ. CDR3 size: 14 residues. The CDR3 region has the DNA TGCGCCAGCAGCCGGAGCGGAACCTACAATGAGCAGTTCTTC. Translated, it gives CASSRSGTYNEQFF. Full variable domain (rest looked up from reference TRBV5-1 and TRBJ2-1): KAGVTQTPRYLIKTRGQQVTLSCSPISGHRSVSWYQQTPGQGLQFLFEYFSETQRNKGNFPGRFSGRQFSNSRSEMNVSTLELGDSALYLCASSRSGTYNEQFFGPGTRLTVL.

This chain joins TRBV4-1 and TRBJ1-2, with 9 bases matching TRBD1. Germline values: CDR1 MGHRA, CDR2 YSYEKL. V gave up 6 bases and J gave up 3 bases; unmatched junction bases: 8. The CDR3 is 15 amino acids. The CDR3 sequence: CASRYPGQGDYGYTF. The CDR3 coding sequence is TGCGCCAGCAGATACCCGGGACAGGGAGACTATGGCTACACCTTC.

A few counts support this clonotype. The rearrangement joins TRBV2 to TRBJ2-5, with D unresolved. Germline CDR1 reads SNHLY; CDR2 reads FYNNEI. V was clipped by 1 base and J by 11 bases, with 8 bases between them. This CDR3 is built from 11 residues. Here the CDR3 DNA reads TGTGCCAGCAGTGAAGTTCCCAAGCAGTACTTC. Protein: CASSEVPKQYF.

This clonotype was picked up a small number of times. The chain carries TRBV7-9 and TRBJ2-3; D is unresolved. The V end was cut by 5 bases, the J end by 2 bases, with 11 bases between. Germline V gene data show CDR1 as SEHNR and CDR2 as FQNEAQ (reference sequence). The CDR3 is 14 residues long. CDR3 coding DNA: TGTGCCAGCAGCCCACTGGCAGTCACAGATACGCAGTATTTT. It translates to CASSPLAVTDTQYF.

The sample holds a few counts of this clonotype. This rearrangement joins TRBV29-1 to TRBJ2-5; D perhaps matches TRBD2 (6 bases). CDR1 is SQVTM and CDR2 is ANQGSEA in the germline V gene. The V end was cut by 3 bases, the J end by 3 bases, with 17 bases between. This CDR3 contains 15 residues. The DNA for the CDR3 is TGCAGCGTTGATGGGGACTTTATCCAGAAAGAGACCCAGTACTTC. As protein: CSVDGDFIQKETQYF. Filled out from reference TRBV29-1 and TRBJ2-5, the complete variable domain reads SAVISQKPSRDICQRGTSLTIQCQVDSQVTMMFWYRQQPGQSLTLIATANQGSEATYESGFVIDKFPISRPNLTFSTLTVSNMSPEDSSIYLCSVDGDFIQKETQYFGPGTRLLVL.